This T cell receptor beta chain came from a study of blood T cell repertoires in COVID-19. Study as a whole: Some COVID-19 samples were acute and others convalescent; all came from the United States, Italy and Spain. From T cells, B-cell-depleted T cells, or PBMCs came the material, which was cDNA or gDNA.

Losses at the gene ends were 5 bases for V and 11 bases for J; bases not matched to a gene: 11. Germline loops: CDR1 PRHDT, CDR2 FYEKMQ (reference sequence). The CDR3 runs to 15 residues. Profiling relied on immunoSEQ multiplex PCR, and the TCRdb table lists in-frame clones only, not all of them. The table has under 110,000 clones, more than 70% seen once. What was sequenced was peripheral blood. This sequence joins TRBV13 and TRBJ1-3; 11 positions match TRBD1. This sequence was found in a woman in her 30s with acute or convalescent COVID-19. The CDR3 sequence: CASSLRDRGSGPIYF. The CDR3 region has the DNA TGTGCCAGCAGCCTTCGGGACAGGGGGTCCGGGCCCATATATTTT. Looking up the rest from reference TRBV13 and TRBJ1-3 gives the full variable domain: AAGVIQSPRHLIKEKRETATLKCYPIPRHDTVYWYQQGPGQDPQFLISFYEKMQSDKGSIPDRFSAQQFSDYHSELNMSSLELGDSALYFCASSLRDRGSGPIYFGEGSWLTVV.